This TCR beta chain was captured in a study of T cells in Graves' hyperthyroidism and ophthalmopathy. Graves' hyperthyroidism showing no ophthalmopathy progression within 18 months was considered stable. On the basis of clinical symptoms, serum thyroxine and TRAb, thyroid ultrasound and orbital computed tomography, diagnoses were made. PBMCs came from 9 to 10 ml fresh peripheral blood. What was amplified from RNA transcripts were TCR beta CDR3 regions. Initially, a first-round RT-PCR of the TCR CDR3 employed the HTBI primer set. TCRdb reprocessed the multiplex PCR reads via MiXCR and lists one record per CDR3 protein. The sample carries approximately 330,000 distinct CDR3 sequences, 21% recorded once. This clonotype was detected many times. Its antigen remains unidentified. V trimming: 6 bases; J trimming: 2 bases; junction bases outside the gene matches: 9. CDR3 length: 14 residues. Per germline, CDR1 DFQATT and CDR2 SNEGSKA (reference sequence).

Broader study findings: Most expanded thyroid clonotypes above 0.001 also appeared in blood.

This chain uses TRBV20-1 with TRBJ2-5, with 7 bases fitting TRBD2. Sequenced input: blood. This sequence originates from a woman aged 45-60 years with Graves' hyperthyroidism. As DNA, the CDR3 is TGCAGTGCAAAAGCGGGGAGCAGACAAGAGACCCAGTACTTC. As protein: CSAKAGSRQETQYF.